This TCR beta chain derives from a study of vaccination and CD4 T cells after COVID-19. Study summary: From HCoV-229E, HCoV-OC43, HCoV-NL63 and SARS-CoV-2, overlapping spike peptides were used to stimulate the cells.

Sequenced with the Oncomine TCR Beta short-read assay was DNA taken from cultured CD4+ T cells. From cultured CD4+ T cells, genomic DNA was extracted. TCRdb analysed the PCR reads with MiXCR anew, one entry per CDR3 protein. The sample shows some 10,000 distinct CDR3 sequences, approximately 32% of them seen only once. Treatment specified: approximately 9-day PBMC culture with coronavirus spike peptide pools or control peptides (ViraFEST assay). CDR3 length: 15 amino acids. V gave up 5 bases and J gave up 2 bases; unmatched junction bases: 12. Germline V CDR1 and CDR2: DFQATT, SNEGSKA (reference sequence). Overall study results and limits: SARS-CoV-2-reactive clonotypes rose nonsignificantly, with the median going from 21 to 38.

A word on this clonotype: Its antigen is unknown.

J is TRBJ2-7 and V is TRBV20-1; 7 nucleotides agree with TRBD2. This sequence was found in a human donor who had recovered from COVID-19. The sample was CD4+ T cells from blood, cultured in vitro, taken after SARS-CoV-2 vaccination. The CDR3 is CSAQDGGRPTYEQYF. CDR3 nucleotide sequence: TGCAGTGCTCAAGATGGCGGGAGACCGACCTACGAGCAGTACTTC.